This TCR beta chain was retrieved from a study of metastatic and nonmetastatic thyroid tumors. Study-wide background: From malignant and benign thyroid patients, repertoires in blood and in tumor or nodule tissue were compared.

This clone is labeled medium-sized. No antigen is known for it. Findings and caveats of the study: According to reports, the diversity of TCR beta was significantly higher in malignant thyroid tumors than in benign nodules, and this held in both blood and tumor samples.

The CDR3 length is 12 residues. Germline CDR1 is SGHAT and CDR2 is FQNNGV. The J segment lost 9 bases and the V segment lost 5 bases, leaving 3 bases of the junction unmatched. Original handling: Differences in CDR3 between clinicopathological groups were drawn on to build a classifier intended to discriminate distant-metastatic papillary thyroid cancer patients. TCRdb redid the clone calls on the PCR reads using MiXCR. Here the V and J calls rest on TCRdb's processing, not on the authors' analysis. In the table there are about 4,000 clones, roughly 22% of which are singletons. All patients reached thyroid surgery having received no treatment beforehand.

The sequenced sample consisted of tumor tissue. The chain carries TRBV11-2 and TRBJ2-5; 10 bases line up with TRBD2. The TCR originated in a female donor with papillary thyroid cancer or a benign thyroid nodule (not recorded which). Some clones in this sample may be carry-over from other donors' samples. The CDR3 here is CASSLAGVAQYF. The CDR3 DNA is TGTGCCAGCAGCCTAGCGGGAGTGGCCCAGTACTTC.